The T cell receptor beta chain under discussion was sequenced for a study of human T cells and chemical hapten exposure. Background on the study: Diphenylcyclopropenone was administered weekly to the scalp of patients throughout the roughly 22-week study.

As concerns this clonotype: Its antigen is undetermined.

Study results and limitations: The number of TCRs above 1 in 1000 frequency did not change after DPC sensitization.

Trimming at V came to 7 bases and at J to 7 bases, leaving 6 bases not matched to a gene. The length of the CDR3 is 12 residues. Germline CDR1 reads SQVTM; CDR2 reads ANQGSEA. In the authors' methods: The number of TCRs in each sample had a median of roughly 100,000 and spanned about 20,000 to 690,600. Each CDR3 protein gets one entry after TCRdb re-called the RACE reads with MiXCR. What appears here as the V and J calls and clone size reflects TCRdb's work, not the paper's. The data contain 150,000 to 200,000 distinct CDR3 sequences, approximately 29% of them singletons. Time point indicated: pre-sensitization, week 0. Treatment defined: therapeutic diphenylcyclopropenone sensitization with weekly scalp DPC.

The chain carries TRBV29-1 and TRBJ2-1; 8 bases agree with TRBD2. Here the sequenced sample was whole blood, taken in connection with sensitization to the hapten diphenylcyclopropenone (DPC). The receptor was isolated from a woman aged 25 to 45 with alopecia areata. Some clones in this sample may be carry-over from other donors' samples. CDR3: CSAGTSMNEQFF. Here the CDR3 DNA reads TGCAGCGCCGGGACTAGTATGAATGAGCAGTTCTTC.